This TCR beta chain was found in a study of blood T cell repertoires in COVID-19. Profiling relied on immunoSEQ multiplex PCR, and the TCRdb table lists in-frame clones only, not all of them. The data hold about 140,000 clones, with roughly 80% observed a single time. The clonotype comes from a man aged 45-65 years with acute or convalescent COVID-19. The sequencing input was peripheral blood.

The CDR3 DNA sequence: TGTGCCAACCTACCCCATTGCAACCAGCATTTT. Residues: CANLPHCNQHF. This chain uses TRBV6-5 with TRBJ1-5; D ambiguous. Germline CDR1 and CDR2: MNHEY and SVGAGI. V lost 10 bases and J lost 12, with 16 bases in between. This CDR3 region has 11 residues.